This TCR beta chain is from a study of blood T cell repertoires in COVID-19. The junction had 3 bases not matched to a gene; V was cut back by 6 bases and J by 6 bases. The CDR3 extends over 12 amino acids. CDR1 and CDR2 from the germline V gene are SQVTM and ANQGSEA. The age range of participants was about 18 to 90 years, with residence in about two dozen US areas. Participant reports of clinical history set cohort assignment. Generated by immunoSEQ multiplex PCR, the TCRdb table keeps only in-frame clones and is missing some. The sample lists around 170,000 clones; approximately 80% were seen once. The rearrangement uses TRBV29-1 and TRBJ2-2, with 8 nucleotides matching TRBD1. This TCR was recovered from a man between 45 and 60 years old who had recovered from COVID-19. The sequenced sample was PBMCs or T cells enriched from blood (not recorded which). CDR3 in DNA: TGCAGCGTCAGGACAGGGTCCGGGGAGCTGTTTTTT. Protein: CSVRTGSGELFF.